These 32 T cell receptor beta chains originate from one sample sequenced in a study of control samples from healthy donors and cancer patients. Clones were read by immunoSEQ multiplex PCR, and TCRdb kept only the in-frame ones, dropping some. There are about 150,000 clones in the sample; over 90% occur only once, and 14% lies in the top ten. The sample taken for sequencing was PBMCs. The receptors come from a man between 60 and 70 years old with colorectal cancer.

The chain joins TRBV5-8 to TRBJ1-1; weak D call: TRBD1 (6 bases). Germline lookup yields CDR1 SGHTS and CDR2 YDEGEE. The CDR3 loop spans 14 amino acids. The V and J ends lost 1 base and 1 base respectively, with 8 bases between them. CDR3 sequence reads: CASSLTGRNTEAFF. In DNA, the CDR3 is TGTGCCAGCAGCTTGACAGGGAGGAACACTGAAGCTTTCTTT.

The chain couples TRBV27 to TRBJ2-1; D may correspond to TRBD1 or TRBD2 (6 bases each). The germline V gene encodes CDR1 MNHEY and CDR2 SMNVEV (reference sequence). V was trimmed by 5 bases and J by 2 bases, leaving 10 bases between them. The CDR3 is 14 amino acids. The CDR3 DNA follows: TGTGCCAGCAGTAGGGGGGCAACCTACAATGAGCAGTTCTTC. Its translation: CASSRGATYNEQFF.

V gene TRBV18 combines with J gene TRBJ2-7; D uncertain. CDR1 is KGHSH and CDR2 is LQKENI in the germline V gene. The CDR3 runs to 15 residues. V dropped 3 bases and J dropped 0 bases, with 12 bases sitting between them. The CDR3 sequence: CASSPATSTSYEQYF. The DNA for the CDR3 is TGTGCCAGCTCACCGGCCACAAGTACCTCCTACGAGCAGTACTTC.

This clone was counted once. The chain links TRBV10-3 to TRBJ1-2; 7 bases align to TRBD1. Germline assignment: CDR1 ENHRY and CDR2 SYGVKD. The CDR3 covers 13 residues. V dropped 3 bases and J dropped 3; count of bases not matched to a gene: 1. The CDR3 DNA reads TGTGCCATCAGTGACAGGGGGGACTATGGCTACACCTTC. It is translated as CAISDRGDYGYTF.

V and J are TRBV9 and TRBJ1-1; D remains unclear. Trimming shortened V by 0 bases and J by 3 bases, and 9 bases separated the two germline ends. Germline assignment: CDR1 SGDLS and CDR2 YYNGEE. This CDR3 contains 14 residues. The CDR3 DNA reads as TGTGCCAGCAGCGTAGGGGGTCGGGACACTGAAGCTTTCTTT. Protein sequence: CASSVGGRDTEAFF.

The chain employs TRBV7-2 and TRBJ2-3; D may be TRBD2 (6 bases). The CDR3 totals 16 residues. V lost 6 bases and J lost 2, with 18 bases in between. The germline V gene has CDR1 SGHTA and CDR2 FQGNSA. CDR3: CASSYRPTGDTDTQYF. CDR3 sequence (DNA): TGTGCCAGCAGTTACCGACCAACGGGAGACACAGATACGCAGTATTTT.

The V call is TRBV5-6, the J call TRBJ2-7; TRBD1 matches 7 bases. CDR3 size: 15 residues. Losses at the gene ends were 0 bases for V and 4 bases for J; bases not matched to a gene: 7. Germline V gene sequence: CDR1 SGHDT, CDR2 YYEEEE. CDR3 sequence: CASSLGVRGSYEQYF. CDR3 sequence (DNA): TGTGCCAGCAGCTTGGGGGTCAGGGGGTCTTACGAGCAGTACTTC.

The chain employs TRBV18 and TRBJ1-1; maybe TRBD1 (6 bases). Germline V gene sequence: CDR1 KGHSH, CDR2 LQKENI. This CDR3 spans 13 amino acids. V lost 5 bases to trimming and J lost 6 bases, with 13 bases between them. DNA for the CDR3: TGTGCCAGCTCAGAACAGGGTAGGTCTGAAGCTTTCTTT. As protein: CASSEQGRSEAFF.

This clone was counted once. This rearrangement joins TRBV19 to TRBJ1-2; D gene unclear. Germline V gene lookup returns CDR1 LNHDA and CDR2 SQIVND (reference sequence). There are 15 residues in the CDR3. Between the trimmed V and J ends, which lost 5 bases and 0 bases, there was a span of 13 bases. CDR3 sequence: CASSLFGQANYGYTF. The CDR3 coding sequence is TGTGCCAGTAGTCTGTTTGGCCAAGCTAACTATGGCTACACCTTC.

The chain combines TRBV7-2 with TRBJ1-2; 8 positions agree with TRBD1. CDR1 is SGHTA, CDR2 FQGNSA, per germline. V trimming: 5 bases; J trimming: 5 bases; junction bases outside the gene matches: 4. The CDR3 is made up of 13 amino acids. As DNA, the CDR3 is TGTGCCAGCAGCCAGGGACAGGCGTATGGCTACACCTTC. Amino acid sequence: CASSQGQAYGYTF. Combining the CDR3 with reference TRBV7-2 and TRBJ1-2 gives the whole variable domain GAGVSQSPSNKVTEKGKDVELRCDPISGHTALYWYRQSLGQGLEFLIYFQGNSAPDKSGLPSDRFSAERTGGSVSTLTIQRTQQEDSAVYLCASSQGQAYGYTFGSGTRLTVV.

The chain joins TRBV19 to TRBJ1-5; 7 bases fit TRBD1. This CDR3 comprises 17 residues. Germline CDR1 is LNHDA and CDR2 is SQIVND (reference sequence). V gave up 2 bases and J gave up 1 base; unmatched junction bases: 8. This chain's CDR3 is CASSIKGGTASNQPQHF. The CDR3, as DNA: TGTGCCAGTAGTATAAAAGGCGGGACAGCAAGCAATCAGCCCCAGCATTTT.

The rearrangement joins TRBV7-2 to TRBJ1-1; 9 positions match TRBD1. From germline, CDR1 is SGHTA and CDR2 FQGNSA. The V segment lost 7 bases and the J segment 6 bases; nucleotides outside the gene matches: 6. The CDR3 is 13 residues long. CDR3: CASNMDRGPEAFF. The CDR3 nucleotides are TGTGCCAGCAATATGGACAGGGGACCTGAAGCTTTCTTT.

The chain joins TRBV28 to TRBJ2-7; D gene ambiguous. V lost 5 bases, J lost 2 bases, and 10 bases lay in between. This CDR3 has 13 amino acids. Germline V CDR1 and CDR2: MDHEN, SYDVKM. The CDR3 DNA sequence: TGTGCCAGCAGTCTCCCTATCCCCTACGAGCAGTACTTC. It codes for CASSLPIPYEQYF.

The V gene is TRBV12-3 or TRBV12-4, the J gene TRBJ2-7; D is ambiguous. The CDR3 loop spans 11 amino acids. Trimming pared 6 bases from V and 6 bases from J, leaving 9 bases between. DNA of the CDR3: TGTGCCAGCAGCCCCTCGCGCGAGCAGTACTTC. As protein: CASSPSREQYF.

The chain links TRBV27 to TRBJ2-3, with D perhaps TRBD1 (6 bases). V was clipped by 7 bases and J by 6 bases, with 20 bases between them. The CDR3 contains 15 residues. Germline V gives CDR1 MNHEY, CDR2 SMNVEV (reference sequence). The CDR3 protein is CASTPRDTRGDTQYF. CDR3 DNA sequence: TGTGCCAGCACCCCCCGGGACACCCGCGGGGATACGCAGTATTTT.

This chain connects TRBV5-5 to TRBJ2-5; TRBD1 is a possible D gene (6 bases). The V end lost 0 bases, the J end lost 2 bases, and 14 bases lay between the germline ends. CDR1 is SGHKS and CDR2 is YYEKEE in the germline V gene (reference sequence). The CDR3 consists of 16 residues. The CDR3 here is CASSLAVGAGQETQYF. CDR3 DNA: TGTGCCAGCAGCTTGGCCGTGGGGGCTGGACAAGAGACCCAGTACTTC.

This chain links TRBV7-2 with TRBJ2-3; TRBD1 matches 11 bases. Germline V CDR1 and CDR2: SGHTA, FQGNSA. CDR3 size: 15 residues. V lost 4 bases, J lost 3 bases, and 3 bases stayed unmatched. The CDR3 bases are TGTGCCAGCAGCTACCGGGACAGGGGGACAGATACGCAGTATTTT. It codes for CASSYRDRGTDTQYF.

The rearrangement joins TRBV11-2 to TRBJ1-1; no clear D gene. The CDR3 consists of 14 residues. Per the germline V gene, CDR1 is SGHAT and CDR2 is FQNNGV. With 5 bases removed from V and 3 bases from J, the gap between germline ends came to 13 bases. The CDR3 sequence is CASSKGRSDTEAFF. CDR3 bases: TGTGCCAGCAGCAAAGGACGGTCGGACACTGAAGCTTTCTTT.

CDR3 in amino acids: CASSQASGTSGYNEQFF. CDR3 nucleotide sequence: TGCGCCAGCAGCCAGGCTTCCGGGACTAGCGGTTACAATGAGCAGTTCTTC. J is TRBJ2-1 and V is TRBV4-1, with TRBD2 matching over 11 bases. Losses at the gene ends were 3 bases for V and 4 bases for J; bases not matched to a gene: 8. Per germline, CDR1 MGHRA and CDR2 YSYEKL. This CDR3 spans 17 amino acids.

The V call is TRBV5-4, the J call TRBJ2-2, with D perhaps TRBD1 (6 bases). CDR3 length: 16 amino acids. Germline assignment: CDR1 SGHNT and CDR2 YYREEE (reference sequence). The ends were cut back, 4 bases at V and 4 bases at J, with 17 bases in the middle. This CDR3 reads CASSIRQVSATGELFF. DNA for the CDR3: TGTGCCAGCAGCATTCGACAGGTCTCGGCCACCGGGGAGCTGTTTTTT.

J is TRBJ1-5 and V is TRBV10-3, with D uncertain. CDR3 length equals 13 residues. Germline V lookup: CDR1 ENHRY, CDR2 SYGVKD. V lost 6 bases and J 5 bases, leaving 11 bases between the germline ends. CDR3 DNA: TGTGCCATCAGCTTCGACGGGGATCAGCCCCAGCATTTT. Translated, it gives CAISFDGDQPQHF.

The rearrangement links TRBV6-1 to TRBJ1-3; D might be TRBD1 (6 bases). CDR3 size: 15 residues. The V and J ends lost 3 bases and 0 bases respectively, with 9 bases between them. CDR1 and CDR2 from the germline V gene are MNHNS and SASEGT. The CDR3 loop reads CASSDPGVSGNTIYF. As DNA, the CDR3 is TGTGCCAGCAGTGACCCAGGGGTCTCTGGAAACACCATATATTTT.

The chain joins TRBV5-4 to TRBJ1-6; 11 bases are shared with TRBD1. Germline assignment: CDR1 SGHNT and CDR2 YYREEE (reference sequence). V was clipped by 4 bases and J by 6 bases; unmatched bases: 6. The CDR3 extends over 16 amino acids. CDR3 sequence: CASSPGQGASNSPLHF. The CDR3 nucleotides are TGTGCCAGCAGCCCAGGACAGGGGGCTAGTAATTCACCCCTCCACTTT.

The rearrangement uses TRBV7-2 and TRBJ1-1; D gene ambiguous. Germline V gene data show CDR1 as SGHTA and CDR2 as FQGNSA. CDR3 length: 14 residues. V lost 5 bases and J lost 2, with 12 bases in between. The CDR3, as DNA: TGTGCCAGCAGCCATGGGCAGGCCAACACTGAAGCTTTCTTT. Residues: CASSHGQANTEAFF.

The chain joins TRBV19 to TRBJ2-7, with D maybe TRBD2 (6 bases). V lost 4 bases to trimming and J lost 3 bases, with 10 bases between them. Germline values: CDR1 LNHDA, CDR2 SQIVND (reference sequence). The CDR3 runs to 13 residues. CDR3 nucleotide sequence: TGTGCCAGTAGTAAGGAGGGAGACTACGAGCAGTACTTC. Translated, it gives CASSKEGDYEQYF.

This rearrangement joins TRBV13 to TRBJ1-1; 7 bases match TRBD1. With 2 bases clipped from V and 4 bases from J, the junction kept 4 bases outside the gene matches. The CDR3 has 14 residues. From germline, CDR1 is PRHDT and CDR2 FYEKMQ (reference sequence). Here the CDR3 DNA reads TGTGCCAGCAGCTTATCAGGGGGAGGCACTGAAGCTTTCTTT. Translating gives CASSLSGGGTEAFF.

The CDR3, as DNA: TGTGCCAGCAGCTTGCGGGGGCTCACTAATGAAAAACTGTTTTTT. This codes for CASSLRGLTNEKLFF. This chain uses TRBV14 with TRBJ1-4, with D possibly matching TRBD1 (6 bases). Germline V gene sequence: CDR1 SGHDN, CDR2 FVKESK. The CDR3 has 15 amino acids. Trimming took off 5 bases at V and 2 bases at J, with 12 bases between the two ends. The whole variable domain, remainder taken from reference TRBV14 and TRBJ1-4, is EAGVTQFPSHSVIEKGQTVTLRCDPISGHDNLYWYRRVMGKEIKFLLHFVKESKQDESGMPNNRFLAERTGGTYSTLKVQPAELEDSGVYFCASSLRGLTNEKLFFGSGTQLSVL.

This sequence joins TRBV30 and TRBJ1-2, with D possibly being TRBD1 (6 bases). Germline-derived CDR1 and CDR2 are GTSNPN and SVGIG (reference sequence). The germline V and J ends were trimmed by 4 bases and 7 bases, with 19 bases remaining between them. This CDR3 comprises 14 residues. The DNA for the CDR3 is TGTGCCTGGATCCCCCCACAGGGTAGTTTTGGCTACACCTTC. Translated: CAWIPPQGSFGYTF.

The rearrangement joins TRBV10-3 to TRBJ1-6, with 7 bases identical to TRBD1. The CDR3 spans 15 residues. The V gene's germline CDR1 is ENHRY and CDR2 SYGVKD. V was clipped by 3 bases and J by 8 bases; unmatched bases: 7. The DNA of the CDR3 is TGTGCCATCAGTGAAGGGGGGACAGCCCATTCACCCCTCCACTTT. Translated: CAISEGGTAHSPLHF.

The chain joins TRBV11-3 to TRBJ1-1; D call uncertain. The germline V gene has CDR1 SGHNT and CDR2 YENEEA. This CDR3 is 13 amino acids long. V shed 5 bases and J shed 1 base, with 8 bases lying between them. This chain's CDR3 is CASSQDWNTEAFF. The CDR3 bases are TGTGCCAGCAGCCAGGACTGGAACACTGAAGCTTTCTTT.

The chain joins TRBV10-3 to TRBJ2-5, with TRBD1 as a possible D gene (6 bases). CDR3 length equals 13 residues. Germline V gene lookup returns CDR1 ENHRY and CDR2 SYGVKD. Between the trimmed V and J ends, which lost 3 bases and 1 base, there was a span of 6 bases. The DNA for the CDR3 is TGTGCCATCAGTGACAGGGGCCAAGAGACCCAGTACTTC. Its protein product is CAISDRGQETQYF.

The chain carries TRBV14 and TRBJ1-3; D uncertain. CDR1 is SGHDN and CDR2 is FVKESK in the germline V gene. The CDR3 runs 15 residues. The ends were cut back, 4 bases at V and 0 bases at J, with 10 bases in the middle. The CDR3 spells CASSLSRTSGNTIYF. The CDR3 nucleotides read TGTGCCAGCAGCCTCTCCCGGACCTCTGGAAACACCATATATTTT.